Included here is one T cell receptor beta chain sequence, with context. Produced via immunoSEQ multiplex PCR; TCRdb's table is partial and in-frame only. The sample contains roughly 250,000 clones, approximately 90% of which appear only once. The sample originates from a study of blood T cell repertoires in COVID-19. The specimen was PBMCs or T cells enriched from blood (not recorded which). The receptor comes from a man aged 40-49 years who had recovered from COVID-19.

The CDR3 DNA follows: TGTGCCAGCAGCCCCTTAGCCGGGTTCAATTCACCCCTCCACTTT. Translated, it gives CASSPLAGFNSPLHF. J is TRBJ1-6 and V is TRBV3-1 (or the pseudogene TRBV3-2); D gene unclear. V was cut by 4 bases and J by 7 bases, with 14 bases left in between. This CDR3 region has 15 residues. The germline V gene has CDR1 LGHDT and CDR2 YNNKEL (reference sequence).